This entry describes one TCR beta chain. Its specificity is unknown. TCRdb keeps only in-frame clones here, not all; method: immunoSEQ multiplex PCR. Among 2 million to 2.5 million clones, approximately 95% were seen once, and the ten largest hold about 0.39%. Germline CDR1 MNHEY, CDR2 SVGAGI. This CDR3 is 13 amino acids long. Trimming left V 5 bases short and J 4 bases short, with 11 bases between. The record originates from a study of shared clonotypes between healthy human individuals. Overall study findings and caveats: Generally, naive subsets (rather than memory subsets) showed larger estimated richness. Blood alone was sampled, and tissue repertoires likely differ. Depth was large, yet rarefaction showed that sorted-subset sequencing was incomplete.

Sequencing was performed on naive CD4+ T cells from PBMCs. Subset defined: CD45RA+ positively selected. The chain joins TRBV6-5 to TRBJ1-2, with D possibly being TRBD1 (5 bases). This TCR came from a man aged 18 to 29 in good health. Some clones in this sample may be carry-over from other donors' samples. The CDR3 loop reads CASSPGRIYGYTF. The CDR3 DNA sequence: TGTGCCAGCAGTCCGGGACGGATCTATGGCTACACCTTC.